The 26 T cell receptor beta chains in this list originate from one sample, sequenced in a study of T-cell memory formation after mild COVID-19. Via MiXCR, TCRdb re-called the 5' RACE reads, giving one row per CDR3 protein. The sample has hundreds of thousands of distinct CDR3 sequences, 20% to 25% seen once. Sequencing used PBMCs or a T cell subset sorted from them (not recorded which). Source of these receptors: an adult woman who had mild COVID-19 (a few samples of this study predate the infection). Cell type and time point are not known.

This clonotype was seen more than once but under ten times. The chain joins TRBV2 to TRBJ1-2; tentative D call: TRBD1 (5 bases). The CDR3 is made up of 16 amino acids. Germline V gene lookup returns CDR1 SNHLY and CDR2 FYNNEI. V shed 4 bases and J shed 0 bases, with 15 bases lying between them. CDR3 protein: CASSGAGSGSNYGYTF. CDR3 nucleotide sequence: TGTGCCAGCAGTGGGGCAGGGTCTGGCTCTAACTATGGCTACACCTTC.

This clonotype was observed a handful of times. V is TRBV2 and J is TRBJ1-3; D is unresolved. V was clipped by 5 bases and J by 0 bases, with 14 bases between them. Germline-derived CDR1 and CDR2 are SNHLY and FYNNEI. This CDR3 contains 16 residues. DNA for the CDR3: TGTGCCAGCAGTAGGTCCCTAGACTTCTCTGGAAACACCATATATTTT. Protein product: CASSRSLDFSGNTIYF.

The genes are TRBV23-1 and TRBJ2-5; D unclear. TRBV23-1 is filed as an ORF, its function uncertain. The CDR3 is 13 residues long. V lost 4 bases and J lost 0, with 6 bases in between. CDR3 sequence: CASSRAYQETQYF. As DNA, the CDR3 is TGCGCCAGCAGTCGGGCGTACCAAGAGACCCAGTACTTC.

This clonotype turned up a few times. CDR3 DNA sequence: TGCAGTGCTAGCCGGGACAGGGTTTATGGCTACACCTTC. Its translation is CSASRDRVYGYTF. V gene TRBV20-1 combines with J gene TRBJ1-2; TRBD1 matches 9 bases. The germline V gene has CDR1 DFQATT and CDR2 SNEGSKA (reference sequence). The ends lost 3 bases at V and 5 bases at J; junction bases unmatched: 4. This CDR3 is built from 13 residues.

V is TRBV11-2 and J is TRBJ1-4; tentatively, D is TRBD1 (5 bases). Trimming cost V 6 bases and J 7 bases, with 18 bases left between them. Germline V gene sequence: CDR1 SGHAT, CDR2 FQNNGV. CDR3 length: 15 residues. The chain's CDR3 is CASRERGALGEKLFF. The CDR3 DNA is TGTGCCAGCAGGGAGCGAGGGGCCCTCGGTGAAAAACTGTTTTTT. Variable domain in full (rest from reference TRBV11-2 and TRBJ1-4): EAGVAQSPRYKIIEKRQSVAFWCNPISGHATLYWYQQILGQGPKLLIQFQNNGVVDDSQLPKDRFSAERLKGVDSTLKIQPAKLEDSAVYLCASRERGALGEKLFFGSGTQLSVL.

The chain combines TRBV12-3 or TRBV12-4 with TRBJ1-2, with no clear D. This CDR3 is 13 amino acids long. With 7 bases removed from V and 3 bases from J, the gap between germline ends came to 12 bases. In DNA, the CDR3 is TGTGCCAGCACCCTATGGGAGGACTATGGCTACACCTTC. This codes for CASTLWEDYGYTF.

This clonotype has only a few counts. The V and J genes are TRBV19 and TRBJ1-1; D perhaps matches TRBD1 (6 bases). V dropped 7 bases and J dropped 0 bases, with 12 bases sitting between them. The CDR3 is 14 amino acids. Germline CDR1 is LNHDA and CDR2 is SQIVND (reference sequence). The CDR3 here is CASNPGTLNTEAFF. For the CDR3, the DNA is TGTGCCAGTAATCCTGGGACACTGAACACTGAAGCTTTCTTT. The whole variable domain, remainder taken from reference TRBV19 and TRBJ1-1, is DGGITQSPKYLFRKEGQNVTLSCEQNLNHDAMYWYRQDPGQGLRLIYYSQIVNDFQKGDIAEGYSVSREKKESFPLTVTSAQKNPTAFYLCASNPGTLNTEAFFGQGTRLTVV.

A few counts support this clonotype. The chain has TRBV7-9 and TRBJ2-5, with D possibly matching TRBD1 (7 bases). Germline V gives CDR1 SEHNR, CDR2 FQNEAQ (reference sequence). The CDR3 is 15 amino acids. V was shortened by 8 bases and J by 1 base, with 17 bases between the two germline ends. DNA for the CDR3: TGTGCCAGCTTCTTCGGCCAGGGGGGCCAAGAGACCCAGTACTTC. It specifies CASFFGQGGQETQYF.

The rearrangement uses TRBV7-2 and TRBJ1-5, with D unclear. V dropped 6 bases and J dropped 1 base, with 13 bases sitting between them. The CDR3 spans 15 residues. Germline CDR1 SGHTA, CDR2 FQGNSA. In DNA, the CDR3 is TGTGCCAGCAGTCCCCGAGGAGGGAGCAATCAGCCCCAGCATTTT. Protein product: CASSPRGGSNQPQHF. Using reference TRBV7-2 and TRBJ1-5 for the parts outside the CDR3, the full variable domain is GAGVSQSPSNKVTEKGKDVELRCDPISGHTALYWYRQSLGQGLEFLIYFQGNSAPDKSGLPSDRFSAERTGGSVSTLTIQRTQQEDSAVYLCASSPRGGSNQPQHFGDGTRLSIL.

The chain is built from TRBV30 and TRBJ1-1; D is perhaps TRBD1 (5 bases). The CDR3 is 13 residues long. The germline V gene has CDR1 GTSNPN and CDR2 SVGIG (reference sequence). Trimming stripped 4 bases from V and 2 bases from J, with 11 bases between. CDR3 bases: TGTGCCTGGACCACAAGGGGTAACACTGAAGCTTTCTTT. This encodes CAWTTRGNTEAFF.

This clonotype was seen only a few times. This chain joins TRBV7-9 and TRBJ2-2; TRBD1 is a possible D gene (6 bases). CDR1 is SEHNR and CDR2 is FQNEAQ in the germline V gene (reference sequence). V lost 3 bases and J 2 bases, leaving 22 bases between the germline ends. The CDR3 length is 19 residues. CDR3 in DNA: TGTGCCAGCAGCTTCCAAACTCTCGAGGGACATATTAACACCGGGGAGCTGTTTTTT. Its translation: CASSFQTLEGHINTGELFF.

The rearrangement links TRBV7-8 to TRBJ2-1, with D tentatively TRBD2 (5 bases). CDR3 length: 13 amino acids. Germline V gene lookup returns CDR1 SGHVS and CDR2 FQNEAQ. The V and J ends lost 4 bases and 8 bases respectively, with 12 bases between them. The CDR3 coding sequence is TGTGCCAGCAGCTCCGGACTGGTCCATGAGCAGTTCTTC. This encodes CASSSGLVHEQFF.

The CDR3 loop reads CSARDWGYGTFYNEQFF. CDR3 bases: TGCAGTGCTAGAGATTGGGGATACGGGACTTTTTACAATGAGCAGTTCTTC. The chain employs TRBV20-1 and TRBJ2-1; perhaps TRBD2 as D (6 bases). Deletions cut 0 bases from V and 4 bases from J, with 19 bases between. This CDR3 has 17 residues. Germline V gives CDR1 DFQATT, CDR2 SNEGSKA (reference sequence).

The chain has TRBV7-2 and TRBJ2-1; 13 nucleotides match TRBD2. The CDR3 spans 15 residues. After removal of 5 bases from V and 8 bases from J, the junction contained 6 bases not matched to a gene. Germline-derived CDR1 and CDR2 are SGHTA and FQGNSA. The chain's CDR3 is CASSPLAGGLDEQFF. In DNA, the CDR3 is TGTGCCAGCAGCCCACTAGCGGGAGGGCTAGATGAGCAGTTCTTC. Based on the CDR3 plus reference TRBV7-2 and TRBJ2-1, the full variable domain is GAGVSQSPSNKVTEKGKDVELRCDPISGHTALYWYRQSLGQGLEFLIYFQGNSAPDKSGLPSDRFSAERTGGSVSTLTIQRTQQEDSAVYLCASSPLAGGLDEQFFGPGTRLTVL.

This rearrangement joins TRBV18 to TRBJ2-1, with D perhaps TRBD1 (5 bases). Trimming left V 0 bases short and J 1 base short, with 13 bases between. CDR1 and CDR2 (germline): KGHSH, LQKENI. The CDR3 loop spans 17 amino acids. CDR3 protein: CASSPPVSQVSYNEQFF. The CDR3 nucleotides are TGTGCCAGCTCACCACCTGTCTCACAGGTGTCCTACAATGAGCAGTTCTTC.

Points on this clonotype: Germline and junction disagree at one end, which may indicate a read error. This chain connects TRBV7-7 to TRBJ2-2; possibly TRBD1 or TRBD2 for D (5 bases each). This CDR3 is 14 amino acids long. The germline CDR1 and CDR2 sequences are SSHAT and FNYEAQ (reference sequence). CDR3 region: CASSPQRGPAELFF. CDR3 bases: TGTGCTAGCAGCCCCCAGAGGGGCCCGGCGGAGCTGTTTTTT.

This chain links TRBV29-1 with TRBJ1-2, with a possible D match to TRBD1 (6 bases). From germline, CDR1 is SQVTM and CDR2 ANQGSEA. V was pared by 4 bases and J by 4 bases, with 10 bases between. The CDR3 totals 12 residues. The CDR3 is CSVGDTSYGYTF. CDR3 DNA: TGCAGCGTTGGGGACACCTCCTATGGCTACACCTTC.

A few counts support this clonotype. This sequence joins TRBV20-1 and TRBJ1-5, with TRBD1 as a possible D gene (5 bases). Trimming shortened V by 1 base and J by 3 bases, and 13 bases separated the two germline ends. The germline V gene encodes CDR1 DFQATT and CDR2 SNEGSKA (reference sequence). This CDR3 spans 15 amino acids. CDR3 coding DNA: TGCAGTGCTAGAGTGGTGGGCAGGGTCAATCAGCCCCAGCATTTT. Amino acids: CSARVVGRVNQPQHF.

This clonotype was seen a handful of times. The chain links TRBV27 to TRBJ1-1; maybe TRBD1 (5 bases). This CDR3 is built from 15 residues. Trimming removed 6 bases at V and 1 base at J, with 15 bases between. The germline gives CDR1 MNHEY, CDR2 SMNVEV (reference sequence). The CDR3 loop is CASSSGWGENTEAFF. Written as DNA, the CDR3 is TGTGCCAGCAGCTCCGGGTGGGGGGAGAACACTGAAGCTTTCTTT.

J is TRBJ1-2 and V is TRBV4-1; 12 bases align to TRBD1. Per germline, CDR1 MGHRA and CDR2 YSYEKL. The CDR3 contains 15 residues. Losses at the gene ends were 4 bases for V and 5 bases for J; bases not matched to a gene: 5. The CDR3 region is CASSRGQGARYGYTF. The CDR3 nucleotides are TGCGCCAGCAGCCGGGGACAGGGGGCACGGTATGGCTACACCTTC.

This clonotype was observed at least ten times. DNA for the CDR3: TGTGCCAGCAGCTTGGTATCACCAGGCACAGATACGCAGTATTTT. Its protein product is CASSLVSPGTDTQYF. The chain recombines TRBV5-4 with TRBJ2-3; D not resolved. Trimming shortened V by 0 bases and J by 1 base, and 9 bases separated the two germline ends. The CDR3 loop spans 15 amino acids. Germline V gene data show CDR1 as SGHNT and CDR2 as YYREEE (reference sequence).

CDR3 nucleotides: TGCGCCAGCAGCCCCACACAACTAGCGTCAGGGTTTCTCGCCTACAATGAGCAGTTCTTC. Protein: CASSPTQLASGFLAYNEQFF. The chain joins TRBV5-1 to TRBJ2-1; the match to TRBD2 covers 7 bases. The CDR3 contains 20 residues. Germline V gene data show CDR1 as SGHRS and CDR2 as YFSETQ. The V segment lost 4 bases and the J segment 2 bases; nucleotides outside the gene matches: 21.

V gene TRBV4-2 combines with J gene TRBJ2-5, with D perhaps given as TRBD1 or TRBD2 (5 bases each). CDR3 size: 15 residues. Germline-derived CDR1 and CDR2 are LGHNA and YNFKEQ. The V end was cut by 0 bases, the J end by 6 bases, with 14 bases between. The CDR3 spells CASSQEVGARQTQYF. CDR3 nucleotide sequence: TGTGCCAGCAGCCAAGAAGTCGGGGCCCGTCAGACCCAGTACTTC.

In this sample, this clonotype turned up many times. This sequence joins TRBV3-1 and TRBJ1-1, with no clear D. The V end was cut by 1 base, the J end by 2 bases, with 8 bases between. There are 14 residues in the CDR3. Germline V gene data show CDR1 as LGHDT and CDR2 as YNNKEL (reference sequence). The CDR3: CASSQGSANTEAFF. DNA of the CDR3: TGTGCCAGCAGCCAAGGTTCAGCAAACACTGAAGCTTTCTTT. Full variable domain (outside the CDR3, taken from reference TRBV3-1 and TRBJ1-1): DTAVSQTPKYLVTQMGNDKSIKCEQNLGHDTMYWYKQDSKKFLKIMFSYNNKELIINETVPNRFSPKSPDKAHLNLHINSLELGDSAVYFCASSQGSANTEAFFGQGTRLTVV.

This clonotype was seen once. Germline and junction disagree at one end, which may indicate a read error. This rearrangement joins TRBV20-1 to TRBJ2-1; perhaps D is TRBD1 or TRBD2 (7 bases each). The CDR3 is made up of 16 amino acids. CDR1 is DFQATT, CDR2 SNEGSKA, per germline (reference sequence). The CDR3 sequence is CSARQPRDSGVNELFF. CDR3 sequence (DNA): TGCAGTGCTAGACAACCTCGGGACAGCGGGGTCAATGAGCTGTTCTTC.

The sample holds a few counts of this clonotype. This sequence joins TRBV15 and TRBJ2-3; D remains unclear. Trimming took off 5 bases at V and 4 bases at J, with 10 bases between the two ends. The CDR3 consists of 13 residues. Germline assignment: CDR1 LNHNV and CDR2 YYDKDF (reference sequence). For the CDR3, the DNA is TGTGCCACCAGCGGGAAACAGTCAGATACGCAGTATTTT. This codes for CATSGKQSDTQYF.